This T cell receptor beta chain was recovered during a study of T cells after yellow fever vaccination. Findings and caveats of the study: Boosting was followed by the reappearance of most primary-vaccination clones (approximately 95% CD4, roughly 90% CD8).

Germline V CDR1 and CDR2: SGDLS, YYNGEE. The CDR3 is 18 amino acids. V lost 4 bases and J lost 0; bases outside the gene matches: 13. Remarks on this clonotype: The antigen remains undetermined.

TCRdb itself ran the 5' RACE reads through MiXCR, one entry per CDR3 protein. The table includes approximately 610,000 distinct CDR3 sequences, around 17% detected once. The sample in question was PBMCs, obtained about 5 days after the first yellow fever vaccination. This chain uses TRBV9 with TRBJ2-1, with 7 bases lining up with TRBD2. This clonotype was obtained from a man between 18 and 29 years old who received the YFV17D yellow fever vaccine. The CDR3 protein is CASSSNVASGSSYNEQFF. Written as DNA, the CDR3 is TGTGCCAGCAGCTCGAATGTCGCTAGCGGTAGCTCCTACAATGAGCAGTTCTTC.